This TCR beta chain emerged from a study of blood T cell repertoires in COVID-19. Study-wide background: The samples span acute and convalescent COVID-19 from the United States, Italy and Spain. The analysed material was cDNA or gDNA that came from T cells, B-cell-depleted T cells, or PBMCs.

Sequencing was performed with immunoSEQ multiplex PCR; in TCRdb, only in-frame clones are kept and a portion is missing. The sample lists about 140,000 clones, around nine tenths occurring once. A few counts support this clone. This clonotype was obtained from a man aged 45-65 years with active or convalescent COVID-19. Sequencing used peripheral blood.

The CDR3: CASSPVTSGPTYEQYF. The CDR3 nucleotides read TGTGCCAGCTCACCAGTTACTAGCGGGCCGACCTACGAGCAGTACTTC. J is TRBJ2-7 and V is TRBV18; 9 positions agree with TRBD2. The ends lost 2 bases at V and 2 bases at J; junction bases unmatched: 7. This CDR3 has 16 residues. Germline CDR1 and CDR2: KGHSH and LQKENI.